Below, 11 T cell receptor beta chains from the same sample are listed, as sequenced in a study of T cell repertoires in cytomegalovirus infection. From the reads, TCRdb called clonotypes with MiXCR, one entry per CDR3 protein. Among about 89,000 distinct CDR3 sequences listed, approximately 32% were seen once. The antigens of these receptors remain unknown. Sequencing was performed on CD8+ T cells from cultured PBMCs, taken from culture after CMV antigen stimulation. All receptors come from a human donor in good health (CMV status not recorded). Some clones in this sample may be carry-over from other donors' samples.

The CDR3 region has the DNA TGTGCCATCAGTGAGTCGGGGGGGGGCCCAGATACGCAGTATTTT. Translated, it gives CAISESGGGPDTQYF. V gene TRBV10-3 combines with J gene TRBJ2-3, with D possibly TRBD2 on 7 matching bases. Trimming took off 0 bases at V and 4 bases at J, with 11 bases between the two ends. CDR3 length equals 15 residues. CDR1 is ENHRY, CDR2 SYGVKD, per germline.

The gene calls are TRBV28 and TRBJ2-7; D is unclear. Germline V gene data show CDR1 as MDHEN and CDR2 as SYDVKM. Trimming stripped 2 bases from V and 3 bases from J, with 8 bases between. The CDR3 sequence is 13 residues long. The CDR3 DNA follows: TGTGCCAGCAGTTTAGTGGTAAACTACGAGCAGTACTTC. Amino acid sequence: CASSLVVNYEQYF.

This clonotype was detected many times. This sequence joins TRBV7-8 and TRBJ2-1, with 8 positions matching TRBD1. The ends lost 5 bases at V and 4 bases at J; junction bases unmatched: 4. The CDR3 has 14 amino acids. The germline V gene has CDR1 SGHVS and CDR2 FQNEAQ. CDR3 sequence: CASSAGQEYNEQFF. In DNA, the CDR3 is TGTGCCAGCAGCGCGGGACAGGAGTACAATGAGCAGTTCTTC.

The chain uses TRBV4-1 and TRBJ2-7; TRBD2 aligns across 9 bases. Germline lookup yields CDR1 MGHRA and CDR2 YSYEKL. V lost 4 bases, J lost 1 base, and 5 bases stayed unmatched. There are 15 residues in the CDR3. This CDR3 reads CASSRVSGGSYEQYF. CDR3 DNA: TGCGCCAGCAGCCGCGTTAGCGGGGGTTCCTACGAGCAGTACTTC.

The chain uses TRBV19 and TRBJ2-4; D could derive from TRBD1 or TRBD2 (5 bases each). The CDR3 has 17 amino acids. The germline V and J ends were trimmed by 6 bases and 0 bases, with 18 bases remaining between them. Germline V gene lookup returns CDR1 LNHDA and CDR2 SQIVND (reference sequence). Here the CDR3 DNA reads TGTGCCAGTAGCCTGGGGGATTGGAGTCTAGCCAAAAACATTCAGTACTTC. Its translation: CASSLGDWSLAKNIQYF.

Ten or more counts support this clonotype. The rearrangement links TRBV7-3 to TRBJ1-1; the D gene is possibly TRBD1 (5 bases). The CDR3 runs to 13 residues. V lost 4 bases and J lost 5, with 11 bases in between. In germline, CDR1 is SGHTA, CDR2 FQGTGA. The CDR3 bases are TGTGCCAGCAGCTCCGGACATTTAACTGAAGCTTTCTTT. Protein product: CASSSGHLTEAFF.

This chain uses TRBV5-6 with TRBJ1-2; no clear D gene. Between the trimmed V and J ends, which lost 3 bases and 3 bases, there was a span of 12 bases. CDR1 SGHDT and CDR2 YYEEEE come from the germline V gene. CDR3 length: 14 residues. Here the CDR3 reads CASSSLRVDYGYTF. CDR3 nucleotides: TGTGCCAGCAGCTCGTTACGTGTGGACTATGGCTACACCTTC. Together with reference TRBV5-6 and TRBJ1-2, the CDR3 gives the full variable domain: DAGVTQSPTHLIKTRGQQVTLRCSPKSGHDTVSWYQQALGQGPQFIFQYYEEEERQRGNFPDRFSGHQFPNYSSELNVNALLLGDSALYLCASSSLRVDYGYTFGSGTRLTVV.

In its sample, this clonotype was seen a few times. The V and J genes are TRBV11-3 and TRBJ2-2; D assignment may be TRBD1 or TRBD2 (5 bases each). V was clipped by 5 bases and J by 0 bases, with 10 bases between them. Germline values: CDR1 SGHNT, CDR2 YENEEA. This CDR3 region has 15 residues. The CDR3: CASSPRGANTGELFF. CDR3 nucleotide sequence: TGTGCCAGCAGCCCCCGAGGGGCGAACACCGGGGAGCTGTTTTTT.

This chain joins TRBV11-3 and TRBJ2-7, with a possible D match to TRBD2 (5 bases). V lost 2 bases and J lost 3, with 8 bases in between. Per the germline V gene, CDR1 is SGHNT and CDR2 is YENEEA. CDR3 length: 13 residues. The CDR3 sequence is CASSLTGNYEQYF. The DNA of the CDR3 is TGTGCCAGCAGCTTAACGGGGAACTACGAGCAGTACTTC.

The V and J genes are TRBV28 and TRBJ1-2, with unresolved D. Deletions cut 6 bases from V and 2 bases from J, with 19 bases between. The germline gives CDR1 MDHEN, CDR2 SYDVKM. The CDR3 length is 16 residues. CDR3 region: CASRDTPDGSNYGYTF. DNA for the CDR3: TGTGCCAGCAGAGATACCCCTGACGGATCAAACTATGGCTACACCTTC.

This clonotype came up a few times. This chain uses TRBV5-4 with TRBJ2-5, with D perhaps TRBD1 or TRBD2 (5 bases each). Trimming cost V 4 bases and J 3 bases, with 13 bases left between them. The CDR3 totals 14 residues. Germline CDR1 SGHNT, CDR2 YYREEE (reference sequence). CDR3 loop: CASSLGTVKETQYF. The CDR3 region has the DNA TGTGCCAGCAGCCTAGGGACGGTTAAAGAGACCCAGTACTTC.